One T cell receptor beta chain is described in this entry. The V gene lost 0 bases and the J gene lost 2 bases, with 8 bases spanning the gap. In germline, CDR1 is SGHRS, CDR2 YFSETQ. The CDR3 is 14 residues long. This record comes from a study of cytomegalovirus exposure and HLA in healthy donors. PCR primers comprised 60 Vbeta and 13 Jbeta primers. Here immunoSEQ multiplex PCR was the method, and the copy in TCRdb shows in-frame clones only, minus some. The top ten hold 1.1% to 1.5% of the sample, which has around 170,000 clones, 75% to 90% seen once. The chain is built from TRBV5-1 and TRBJ1-1; no clear D gene. This sequence originates from a girl aged 10-17 years in good health and CMV-seropositive. The sequenced sample was PBMCs. The CDR3 DNA reads TGCGCCAGCAGCTTGGGGCCAGTTAACACTGAAGCTTTCTTT. This sequence encodes CASSLGPVNTEAFF.